These 32 T cell receptor beta chains originate from one sample sequenced in a study of PD-1 blockade in classical Hodgkin lymphoma. Generated by immunoSEQ multiplex PCR, the TCRdb table keeps only in-frame clones and is missing some. The sample carries around 21,000 clones, approximately 69% recorded once. All the patients suffered relapse after autologous stem cell transplantation, and brentuximab vedotin exposure differed. The sample consisted of peripheral blood mononuclear cells (PBMCs), taken at baseline. The receptors originated from a human donor with classical Hodgkin lymphoma.

The CDR3 bases are TGCGCCAGCAGCTTGGTTAGCGGCTTTGACAATGAGCAGTTCTTC. Amino acids: CASSLVSGFDNEQFF. The rearrangement uses TRBV5-1 and TRBJ2-1, with D possibly matching TRBD2 (6 bases). There are 15 residues in the CDR3. V was clipped by 0 bases and J by 5 bases, with 12 bases between them. Germline CDR1 SGHRS, CDR2 YFSETQ.

The chain is built from TRBV4-3 and TRBJ2-5; the D is unclear. Germline-derived CDR1 and CDR2 are LGHNA and YSLEER. With 0 bases removed from V and 0 bases from J, the gap between germline ends came to 8 bases. The CDR3 length is 15 residues. CDR3: CASSQDISHQETQYF. CDR3 in DNA: TGCGCCAGCAGCCAAGACATCAGCCACCAAGAGACCCAGTACTTC.

In DNA form, the CDR3 reads TGCGCCAGCAGCCAAGAGTTTCCCAGAAATTCACCCCTCCACTTT. Amino acid sequence: CASSQEFPRNSPLHF. The V and J genes are TRBV4-1 and TRBJ1-6; no firm D call. The V and J ends lost 0 bases and 7 bases respectively, with 10 bases between them. CDR3 length equals 15 residues. Per germline, CDR1 MGHRA and CDR2 YSYEKL.

This chain connects TRBV5-1 to TRBJ1-1; D gene uncertain. The length of the CDR3 is 14 residues. V was clipped by 2 bases and J by 1 base, with 9 bases between them. CDR1 SGHRS and CDR2 YFSETQ come from the germline V gene. The CDR3, as DNA: TGCGCCAGCAGCTTAGAATTAGAGAACACTGAAGCTTTCTTT. It translates to CASSLELENTEAFF. The entire variable domain, with the rest obtained from reference TRBV5-1 and TRBJ1-1, is as follows: KAGVTQTPRYLIKTRGQQVTLSCSPISGHRSVSWYQQTPGQGLQFLFEYFSETQRNKGNFPGRFSGRQFSNSRSEMNVSTLELGDSALYLCASSLELENTEAFFGQGTRLTVV.

The chain joins TRBV5-1 to TRBJ2-3; TRBD1 might be the D (6 bases). V was pared by 0 bases and J by 1 base, with 9 bases between. The CDR3 has 15 residues. Germline V gives CDR1 SGHRS, CDR2 YFSETQ. The CDR3 region is CASSLEGVGTDTQYF. The DNA for the CDR3 is TGCGCCAGCAGCTTGGAGGGGGTCGGCACAGATACGCAGTATTTT.

This clone was found a few times. V gene TRBV10-3 combines with J gene TRBJ2-3, with 13 bases that match TRBD2. Germline CDR1 and CDR2: ENHRY and SYGVKD. With 5 bases clipped from V and 4 bases from J, the junction kept 3 bases outside the gene matches. The CDR3 has 15 amino acids. The CDR3 loop reads CAISPLAGGPDTQYF. The CDR3 coding sequence is TGTGCCATCAGTCCACTAGCGGGGGGGCCAGATACGCAGTATTTT.

This rearrangement joins TRBV7-9 to TRBJ2-1; no reliable D call. V lost 2 bases to trimming and J lost 7 bases, with 6 bases between them. The CDR3 is 12 amino acids. Germline V CDR1 and CDR2: SEHNR, FQNEAQ (reference sequence). CDR3 nucleotides: TGTGCCAGCAGCTTAACCGAAAATGAGCAGTTCTTC. Translating it yields CASSLTENEQFF.

The chain has TRBV7-9 and TRBJ1-5; no reliable D call. This CDR3 region has 17 residues. V lost 5 bases and J lost 0, with 17 bases in between. Germline V gene lookup returns CDR1 SEHNR and CDR2 FQNEAQ (reference sequence). CDR3 DNA: TGTGCCAGCAGCCACCCGGACGGAACCTATAGCAATCAGCCCCAGCATTTT. Protein product: CASSHPDGTYSNQPQHF.

This clone has a handful of counts. The J gene is TRBJ1-4, the V gene TRBV4-3, with 8 nucleotides matching TRBD1. The length of the CDR3 is 13 residues. The germline V gene has CDR1 LGHNA and CDR2 YSLEER. The V gene end was trimmed by 5 bases and the J gene end by 7 bases; junction bases not matched to a gene: 3. In DNA form, the CDR3 reads TGCGCCAGCAGCGACAGGGGCTTTGAAAAACTGTTTTTT. The encoded protein is CASSDRGFEKLFF.

The count of this clone is one. This chain joins TRBV19 and TRBJ2-1; the match to TRBD2 covers 12 bases. The CDR3 has 16 residues. CDR1 is LNHDA, CDR2 SQIVND, per germline (reference sequence). Germline trimming cut 6 bases from V and 7 bases from J; bases unmatched to any gene: 10. The chain's CDR3 is CASSRLAGVGGNEQFF. CDR3 coding DNA: TGTGCCAGTAGCCGACTAGCGGGAGTGGGGGGGAATGAGCAGTTCTTC.

The chain carries TRBV5-6 and TRBJ1-4; D ambiguous. V lost 1 base to trimming and J lost 11 bases, with 9 bases between them. The CDR3 length is 12 residues. Germline V lookup: CDR1 SGHDT, CDR2 YYEEEE. CDR3: CASSLLGVKLFF. The CDR3 DNA reads TGTGCCAGCAGCTTGTTGGGCGTTAAACTGTTTTTT. Filled out from reference TRBV5-6 and TRBJ1-4, the complete variable domain reads DAGVTQSPTHLIKTRGQQVTLRCSPKSGHDTVSWYQQALGQGPQFIFQYYEEEERQRGNFPDRFSGHQFPNYSSELNVNALLLGDSALYLCASSLLGVKLFFGSGTQLSVL.

This chain joins TRBV15 and TRBJ2-1; D remains ambiguous. The V end was cut by 0 bases, the J end by 8 bases, with 8 bases between. The CDR3 covers 13 residues. Germline values: CDR1 LNHNV, CDR2 YYDKDF (reference sequence). CDR3 protein: CATSRDNADEQFF. The CDR3 DNA reads as TGTGCCACCAGCAGAGATAATGCGGATGAGCAGTTCTTC.

V gene TRBV5-6 combines with J gene TRBJ1-6, with a tentative D call TRBD1 (6 bases). Trimming took off 2 bases at V and 7 bases at J, with 10 bases between the two ends. This CDR3 is 14 amino acids long. Germline V gene data show CDR1 as SGHDT and CDR2 as YYEEEE. CDR3 bases: TGTGCCAGCAGCTTCGGGGGGCTGAATTCACCCCTCCACTTT. Protein: CASSFGGLNSPLHF. The whole variable domain, remainder taken from reference TRBV5-6 and TRBJ1-6, is DAGVTQSPTHLIKTRGQQVTLRCSPKSGHDTVSWYQQALGQGPQFIFQYYEEEERQRGNFPDRFSGHQFPNYSSELNVNALLLGDSALYLCASSFGGLNSPLHFGNGTRLTVT.

This clone was counted a single time. V is TRBV18 and J is TRBJ2-7; TRBD2 matches at 15 bases. J gave up 3 bases and V 2 bases, and 14 bases lay outside the gene matches. The length of the CDR3 is 20 residues. Germline values: CDR1 KGHSH, CDR2 LQKENI. CDR3 in amino acids: CASSPTLGGLAGGRYYEQYF. The CDR3 region has the DNA TGTGCCAGCTCACCAACGTTGGGGGGACTAGCGGGAGGAAGGTACTACGAGCAGTACTTC.

This chain links TRBV2 with TRBJ2-7; D not certain. The CDR3 runs to 14 residues. The V and J ends lost 7 bases and 0 bases respectively, with 13 bases between them. The germline V gene has CDR1 SNHLY and CDR2 FYNNEI. The CDR3 sequence: CASIASGHSYEQYF. CDR3 coding DNA: TGTGCCAGCATCGCATCCGGGCACTCCTACGAGCAGTACTTC.

This chain links TRBV28 with TRBJ2-1; TRBD2 is a possible D gene (6 bases). Germline V CDR1 and CDR2: MDHEN, SYDVKM. This CDR3 spans 12 amino acids. The V end was cut by 7 bases, the J end by 6 bases, with 10 bases between. This chain's CDR3 is CASTLGGNEQFF. CDR3 nucleotides: TGTGCCAGCACCTTGGGGGGCAATGAGCAGTTCTTC.

This rearrangement joins TRBV7-3 to TRBJ1-6; D is unresolved. This CDR3 has 11 residues. V dropped 2 bases and J dropped 14 bases, with 7 bases sitting between them. Germline assignment: CDR1 SGHTA and CDR2 FQGTGA. The CDR3 nucleotides are TGTGCCAGCAGCTTAGGCAAGACCCTCCACTTT. Protein: CASSLGKTLHF. Combining the CDR3 with reference TRBV7-3 and TRBJ1-6 gives the whole variable domain GAGVSQTPSNKVTEKGKYVELRCDPISGHTALYWYRQSLGQGPEFLIYFQGTGAADDSGLPNDRFFAVRPEGSVSTLKIQRTERGDSAVYLCASSLGKTLHFGNGTRLTVT.

The chain recombines TRBV6-5 with TRBJ2-7, with 7 nucleotides matching TRBD2. The junction had 9 bases not matched to a gene; V was cut back by 6 bases and J by 4 bases. The CDR3 has 14 amino acids. Looked up from germline, CDR1 is MNHEY and CDR2 is SVGAGI. The DNA of the CDR3 is TGTGCCAGCAGAGGGACGGGGGGACCATACGAGCAGTACTTC. Encoded protein: CASRGTGGPYEQYF.

In this sample, this clone turned up a few times. V and J are TRBV7-3 and TRBJ2-7; either TRBD1 or TRBD2 may supply D (5 bases each). The germline gives CDR1 SGHTA, CDR2 FQGTGA. This CDR3 comprises 13 residues. V shed 5 bases and J shed 11 bases, with 19 bases lying between them. The CDR3 nucleotides read TGTGCCAGCAGCCCACACCCGGGGCCTTGGAAGTACTTC. Protein: CASSPHPGPWKYF.

The chain carries TRBV7-2 and TRBJ2-7, with 9 bases lining up with TRBD1. The CDR3 sequence is 18 residues long. With V trimmed by 4 bases and J by 2 bases, 15 bases remained unmatched. The germline CDR1 and CDR2 sequences are SGHTA and FQGNSA. CDR3 sequence (DNA): TGTGCCAGCAGCTCCCGATCGCCCGGGACAGGGATAACCTACGAGCAGTACTTC. This translates into CASSSRSPGTGITYEQYF. Supplemented by reference TRBV7-2 and TRBJ2-7, the full variable domain reads GAGVSQSPSNKVTEKGKDVELRCDPISGHTALYWYRQSLGQGLEFLIYFQGNSAPDKSGLPSDRFSAERTGGSVSTLTIQRTQQEDSAVYLCASSSRSPGTGITYEQYFGPGTRLTVT.

The chain combines TRBV28 with TRBJ2-3; tentative D call: TRBD2 (5 bases). The length of the CDR3 is 15 residues. With 6 bases removed from V and 1 base from J, the gap between germline ends came to 14 bases. Germline loops: CDR1 MDHEN, CDR2 SYDVKM. CDR3 sequence (DNA): TGTGCCAGCAGCTCGCGGGTTCTTGGCACAGATACGCAGTATTTT. Amino acid sequence: CASSSRVLGTDTQYF.

The chain recombines TRBV9 with TRBJ1-3; D call uncertain. V was cut by 3 bases and J by 0 bases, with 10 bases left in between. The germline V gene encodes CDR1 SGDLS and CDR2 YYNGEE. The CDR3 extends over 15 amino acids. The CDR3 here is CASSAGRISGNTIYF. The CDR3 region has the DNA TGTGCCAGCAGCGCCGGACGGATCTCTGGAAACACCATATATTTT.

This clone was seen a single time. The V call is TRBV7-2, the J call TRBJ2-5; D gene uncertain. The CDR3 length is 13 residues. Trimming shortened V by 2 bases and J by 4 bases, and 8 bases separated the two germline ends. Germline V gene sequence: CDR1 SGHTA, CDR2 FQGNSA. CDR3 in amino acids: CASSLFYGETQYF. The CDR3 nucleotides are TGTGCCAGCAGCTTATTTTACGGAGAGACCCAGTACTTC.

This chain joins TRBV7-9 and TRBJ2-7, with D maybe TRBD1 (5 bases). The V gene's germline CDR1 is SEHNR and CDR2 FQNEAQ (reference sequence). Trimming left V 5 bases short and J 4 bases short, with 18 bases between. This CDR3 comprises 15 residues. CDR3 coding DNA: TGTGCCAGCAGCCTAGACTCCTCCAACAGGTACGAGCAGTACTTC. It specifies CASSLDSSNRYEQYF.

This clone was recorded only once. The chain is built from TRBV7-2 and TRBJ2-1; D is ambiguous. CDR1 is SGHTA, CDR2 FQGNSA, per germline. The length of the CDR3 is 15 residues. Trimming pared 0 bases from V and 0 bases from J, leaving 6 bases between. In DNA, the CDR3 is TGTGCCAGCAGCTTAGCGGGCAGCTCCTACAATGAGCAGTTCTTC. Encoded protein: CASSLAGSSYNEQFF.

The rearrangement uses TRBV12-2 and TRBJ1-1; the listed D gene, TRBD1, was not tested against the DNA. TRBV12-2 is listed as a pseudogene. CDR3 length equals 14 residues. The CDR3 sequence is CASRSMRTALDAFF. DNA of the CDR3: TGTGCAAGTCGCTCCATGAGGACAGCACTGGACGCTTTCTTT.

In nucleotides, the CDR3 is TGTGCCAGCAGTTGGGGGACAGGGTATGGCTACACCTTC. Its protein product is CASSWGTGYGYTF. This chain links TRBV27 with TRBJ1-2; TRBD1 aligns across 9 bases. Germline assignment: CDR1 MNHEY and CDR2 SMNVEV (reference sequence). CDR3 length: 13 amino acids. The V gene end was trimmed by 4 bases and the J gene end by 5 bases; junction bases not matched to a gene: 2.

Within the sample, this clone is medium-sized. The J gene is TRBJ1-2, the V gene TRBV7-2; 9 bases are shared with TRBD1. Germline V lookup: CDR1 SGHTA, CDR2 FQGNSA. The CDR3 extends over 16 amino acids. J gave up 4 bases and V 1 base, and 7 bases lay outside the gene matches. CDR3 nucleotides: TGTGCCAGCAGCTTAGTAACAGGGGGCCTCGGCTATGGCTACACCTTC. As protein: CASSLVTGGLGYGYTF.

CDR3 sequence reads: CASSLTERLRSNEQFF. The CDR3 DNA reads TGTGCCAGCAGCTTAACTGAGAGGTTAAGGAGCAATGAGCAGTTCTTC. The rearrangement joins TRBV7-3 to TRBJ2-1; D is undetermined. V was clipped by 0 bases and J by 6 bases, with 15 bases between them. The CDR3 is 16 amino acids. Germline V gene sequence: CDR1 SGHTA, CDR2 FQGTGA.

The rearrangement joins TRBV12-5 to TRBJ2-1; D possibly uses TRBD1 or TRBD2 (5 bases each). The CDR3 is 16 amino acids. Trimming removed 0 bases at V and 7 bases at J, with 16 bases between. Per germline, CDR1 LGHNT and CDR2 FRNRAP. CDR3 amino acids: CASGLVLGGEGNEQFF. The CDR3 DNA reads TGTGCTAGTGGTTTGGTACTTGGGGGAGAAGGGAATGAGCAGTTCTTC.

This clone has just a few counts. The chain combines TRBV7-2 with TRBJ2-5, with no clear D. This CDR3 contains 13 residues. The germline V and J ends were trimmed by 1 base and 5 bases, with 8 bases remaining between them. The germline V gene has CDR1 SGHTA and CDR2 FQGNSA. The CDR3 loop is CASSLGWLETQYF. The CDR3 nucleotides are TGTGCCAGCAGCTTAGGCTGGCTGGAGACCCAGTACTTC.

The rearrangement links TRBV19 to TRBJ2-1; D is unresolved. V was shortened by 1 base and J by 0 bases, with 7 bases between the two germline ends. CDR1 and CDR2 (germline): LNHDA, SQIVND (reference sequence). This CDR3 has 15 amino acids. The CDR3 nucleotides read TGTGCCAGTAGTATAGGAGCGAACTCCTACAATGAGCAGTTCTTC. Translating gives CASSIGANSYNEQFF.